One and the same sample provided the 7 T cell receptor beta chains below, sequenced in a study of T cell changes during pregnancy in multiple sclerosis. Generated by immunoSEQ multiplex PCR, the TCRdb table keeps only in-frame clones and is missing some. This sample carries about 69,000 clones, roughly nine tenths of them seen once, and the ten largest clones take 3% to 3.5%. Source: peripheral blood, taken before pregnancy. The receptors were sampled from a female donor with multiple sclerosis, enrolled in a pregnancy study.

The chain has TRBV13 and TRBJ2-7; the D is unclear. CDR1 is PRHDT and CDR2 is FYEKMQ in the germline V gene (reference sequence). This CDR3 is 17 amino acids long. V dropped 5 bases and J dropped 0 bases, with 20 bases sitting between them. CDR3 nucleotide sequence: TGTGCCAGCAGCACCCTAAACCGACGACATTCCTCCTACGAGCAGTACTTC. Translated, it gives CASSTLNRRHSSYEQYF.

This clone has just one count. V usage is TRBV15 and J usage is TRBJ1-2, with D tentatively TRBD1 (6 bases). Germline CDR1 is LNHNV and CDR2 is YYDKDF (reference sequence). CDR3 size: 15 residues. V dropped 1 base and J dropped 0 bases, with 9 bases sitting between them. The CDR3 DNA reads as TGTGCCACCAGCAGAGGGACAGAGCCTAACTATGGCTACACCTTC. Translation: CATSRGTEPNYGYTF.

The rearrangement uses TRBV14 and TRBJ1-1; D is uncertain. With 4 bases removed from V and 1 base from J, the gap between germline ends came to 7 bases. The germline V gene has CDR1 SGHDN and CDR2 FVKESK. There are 13 residues in the CDR3. The CDR3 loop reads CASSPQRNTEAFF. DNA for the CDR3: TGTGCCAGCAGCCCGCAGCGGAACACTGAAGCTTTCTTT.

This clone was found a few times. This chain uses TRBV4-2 with TRBJ1-4; D possibly corresponds to TRBD1 (5 bases). Per germline, CDR1 LGHNA and CDR2 YNFKEQ. The CDR3 contains 16 residues. Trimming left V 0 bases short and J 8 bases short, with 16 bases between. This CDR3 reads CASSQEGSGVGEKLFF. The CDR3 region has the DNA TGTGCCAGCAGCCAAGAAGGGTCGGGGGTCGGGGAAAAACTGTTTTTT.

V and J are TRBV5-4 and TRBJ1-1; TRBD1 matches at 10 bases. Germline V gene lookup returns CDR1 SGHNT and CDR2 YYREEE (reference sequence). The CDR3 has 14 residues. The V segment lost 5 bases and the J segment 7 bases; nucleotides outside the gene matches: 8. In nucleotides, the CDR3 is TGTGCCAGCAGTTTCCGGGACAGGGGTGGTGAAGCTTTCTTT. It yields the protein CASSFRDRGGEAFF.

V is TRBV7-9 and J is TRBJ2-5, with TRBD2 matching over 10 bases. V was pared by 2 bases and J by 0 bases, with 0 bases of the junction left unmatched. Germline V gene sequence: CDR1 SEHNR, CDR2 FQNEAQ (reference sequence). This CDR3 region has 15 residues. Written as DNA, the CDR3 is TGTGCCAGCAGCTTACTAGCGGGGGACCAAGAGACCCAGTACTTC. Its protein product is CASSLLAGDQETQYF.

The sample holds one count of this clone. This rearrangement joins TRBV19 to TRBJ1-5; the D gene is possibly TRBD1 (5 bases). V was cut by 4 bases and J by 0 bases, with 19 bases left in between. There are 18 residues in the CDR3. In germline, CDR1 is LNHDA, CDR2 SQIVND (reference sequence). As DNA, the CDR3 is TGTGCCAGTAGTAACCTTGAAGACAGCTTCTATAGCAATCAGCCCCAGCATTTT. Amino acids: CASSNLEDSFYSNQPQHF.